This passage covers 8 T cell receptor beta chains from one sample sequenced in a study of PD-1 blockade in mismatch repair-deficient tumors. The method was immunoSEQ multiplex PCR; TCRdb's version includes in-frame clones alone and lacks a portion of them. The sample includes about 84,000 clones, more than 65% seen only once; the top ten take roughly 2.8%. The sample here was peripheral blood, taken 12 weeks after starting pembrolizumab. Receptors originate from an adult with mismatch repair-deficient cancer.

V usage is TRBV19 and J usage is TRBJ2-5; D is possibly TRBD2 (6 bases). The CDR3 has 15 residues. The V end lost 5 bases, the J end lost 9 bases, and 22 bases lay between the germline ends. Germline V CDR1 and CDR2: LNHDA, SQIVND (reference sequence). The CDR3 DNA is TGTGCCAGTAGTGCTCTTAGCGGAGGCGTGATGGCCCAGTACTTC. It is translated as CASSALSGGVMAQYF.

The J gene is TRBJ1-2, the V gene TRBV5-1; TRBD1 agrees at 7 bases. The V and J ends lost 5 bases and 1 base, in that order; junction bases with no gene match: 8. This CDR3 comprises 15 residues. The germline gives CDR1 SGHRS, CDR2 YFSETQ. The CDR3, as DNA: TGCGCCAGCAGGGCAATAGGGGGCCTTAACTATGGCTACACCTTC. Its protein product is CASRAIGGLNYGYTF.

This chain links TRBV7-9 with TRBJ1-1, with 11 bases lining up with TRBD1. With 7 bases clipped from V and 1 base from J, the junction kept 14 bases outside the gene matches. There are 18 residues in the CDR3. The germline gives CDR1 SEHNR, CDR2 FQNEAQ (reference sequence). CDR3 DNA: TGTGCCAGCACCAGAAACCCCGGGACAGGGGGAAGGAACACTGAAGCTTTCTTT. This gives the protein CASTRNPGTGGRNTEAFF.

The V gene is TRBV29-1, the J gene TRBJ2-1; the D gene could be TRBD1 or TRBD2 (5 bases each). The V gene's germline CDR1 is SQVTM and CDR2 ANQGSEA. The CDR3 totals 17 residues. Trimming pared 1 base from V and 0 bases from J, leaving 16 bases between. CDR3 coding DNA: TGCAGCGTTGAAGGGTTTCCCGGGACCAGCTCCTACAATGAGCAGTTCTTC. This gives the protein CSVEGFPGTSSYNEQFF.

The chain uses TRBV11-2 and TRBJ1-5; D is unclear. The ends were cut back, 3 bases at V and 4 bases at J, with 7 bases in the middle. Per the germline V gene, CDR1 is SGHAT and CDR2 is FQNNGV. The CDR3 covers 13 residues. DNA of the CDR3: TGTGCCAGCAGCTTTAATCCTAATCAGCCCCAGCATTTT. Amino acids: CASSFNPNQPQHF.

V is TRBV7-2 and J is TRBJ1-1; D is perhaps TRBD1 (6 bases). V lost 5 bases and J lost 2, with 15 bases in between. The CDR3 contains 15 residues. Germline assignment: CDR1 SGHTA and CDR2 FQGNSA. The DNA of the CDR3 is TGTGCCAGCAGCCGAGCGCCGGGGGCTAACACTGAAGCTTTCTTT. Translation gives CASSRAPGANTEAFF.

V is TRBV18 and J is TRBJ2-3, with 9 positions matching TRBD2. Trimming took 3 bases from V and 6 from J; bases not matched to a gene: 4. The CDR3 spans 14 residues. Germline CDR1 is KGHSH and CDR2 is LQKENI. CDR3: CASSPGLARDTQYF. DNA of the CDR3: TGTGCCAGCTCACCGGGACTAGCACGGGATACGCAGTATTTT.

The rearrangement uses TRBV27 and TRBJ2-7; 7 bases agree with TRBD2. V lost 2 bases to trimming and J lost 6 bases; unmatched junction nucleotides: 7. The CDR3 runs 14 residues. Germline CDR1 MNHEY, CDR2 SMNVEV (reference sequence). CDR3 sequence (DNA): TGTGCCAGCAGTTTAAGTAGGACTAGTTTCGAGCAGTACTTC. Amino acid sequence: CASSLSRTSFEQYF.